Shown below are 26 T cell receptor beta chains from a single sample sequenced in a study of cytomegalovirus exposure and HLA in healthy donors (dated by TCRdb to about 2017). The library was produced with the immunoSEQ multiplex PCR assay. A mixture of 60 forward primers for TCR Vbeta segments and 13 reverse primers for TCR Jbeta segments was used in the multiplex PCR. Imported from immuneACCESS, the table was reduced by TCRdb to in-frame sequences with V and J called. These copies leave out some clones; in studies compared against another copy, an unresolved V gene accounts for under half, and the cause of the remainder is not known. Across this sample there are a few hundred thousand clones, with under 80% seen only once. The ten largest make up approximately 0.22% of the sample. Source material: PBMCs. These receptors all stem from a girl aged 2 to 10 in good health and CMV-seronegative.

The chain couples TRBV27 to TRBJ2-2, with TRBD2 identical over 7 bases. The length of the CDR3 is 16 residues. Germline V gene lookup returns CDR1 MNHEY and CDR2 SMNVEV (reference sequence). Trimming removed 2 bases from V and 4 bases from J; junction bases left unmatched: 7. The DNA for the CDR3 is TGTGCCAGCAGTTTAGGGGGAGGGCGGGGCACCGGGGAGCTGTTTTTT. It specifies CASSLGGGRGTGELFF.

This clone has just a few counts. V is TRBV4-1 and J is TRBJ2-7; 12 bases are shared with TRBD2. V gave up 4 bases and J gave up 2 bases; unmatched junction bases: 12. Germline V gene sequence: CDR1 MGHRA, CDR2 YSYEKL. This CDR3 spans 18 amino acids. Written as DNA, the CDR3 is TGCGCCAGCAGCCCCGCCCGGACTAGCGGGACTACCCCCTACGAGCAGTACTTC. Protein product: CASSPARTSGTTPYEQYF.

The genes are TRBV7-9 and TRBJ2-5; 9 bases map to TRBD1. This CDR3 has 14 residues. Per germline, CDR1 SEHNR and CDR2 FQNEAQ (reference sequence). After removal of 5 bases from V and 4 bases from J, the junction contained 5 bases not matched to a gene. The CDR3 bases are TGTGCCAGCAGCCCACAGGGGGCGGGAGAGACCCAGTACTTC. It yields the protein CASSPQGAGETQYF.

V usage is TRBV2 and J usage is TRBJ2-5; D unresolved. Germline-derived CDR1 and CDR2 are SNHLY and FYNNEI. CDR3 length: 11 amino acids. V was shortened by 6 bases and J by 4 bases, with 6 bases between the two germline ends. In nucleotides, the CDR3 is TGTGCCAGCAGACAAACAGAGACCCAGTACTTC. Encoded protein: CASRQTETQYF.

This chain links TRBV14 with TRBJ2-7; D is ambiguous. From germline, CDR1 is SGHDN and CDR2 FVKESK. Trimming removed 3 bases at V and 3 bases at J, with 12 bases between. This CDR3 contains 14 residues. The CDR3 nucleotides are TGTGCCAGCAGCCACCGAAAGAACAACTACGAGCAGTACTTC. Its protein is CASSHRKNNYEQYF.

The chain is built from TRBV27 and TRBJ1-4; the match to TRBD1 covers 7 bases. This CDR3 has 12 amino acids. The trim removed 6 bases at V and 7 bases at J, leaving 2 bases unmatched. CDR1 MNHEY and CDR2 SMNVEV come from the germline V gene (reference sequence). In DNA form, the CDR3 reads TGTGCCAGCAGGGGGACAGCTGAAAAACTGTTTTTT. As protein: CASRGTAEKLFF.

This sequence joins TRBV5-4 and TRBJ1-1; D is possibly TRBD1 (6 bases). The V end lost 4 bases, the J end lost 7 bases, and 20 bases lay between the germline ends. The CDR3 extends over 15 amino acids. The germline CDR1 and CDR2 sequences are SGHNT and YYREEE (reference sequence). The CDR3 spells CASSPNGGRADEAFF. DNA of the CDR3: TGTGCCAGCAGCCCAAACGGGGGGCGGGCGGATGAAGCTTTCTTT.

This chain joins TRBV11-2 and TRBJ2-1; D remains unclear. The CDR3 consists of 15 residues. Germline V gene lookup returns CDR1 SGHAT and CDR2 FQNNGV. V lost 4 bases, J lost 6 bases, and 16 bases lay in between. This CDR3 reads CASSYRRLETNEQFF. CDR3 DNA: TGTGCCAGCAGCTATAGGCGGCTAGAGACCAATGAGCAGTTCTTC.

The CDR3 here is CALWTGRVNEQFF. As DNA, the CDR3 is TGTGCCTTATGGACAGGGAGGGTCAATGAGCAGTTCTTC. The J gene is TRBJ2-1, the V gene TRBV30; weak D call: TRBD1 (8 bases). V lost 7 bases, J lost 6 bases, and 16 bases lay in between. Germline V lookup: CDR1 GTSNPN, CDR2 SVGIG (reference sequence). This CDR3 has 13 residues.

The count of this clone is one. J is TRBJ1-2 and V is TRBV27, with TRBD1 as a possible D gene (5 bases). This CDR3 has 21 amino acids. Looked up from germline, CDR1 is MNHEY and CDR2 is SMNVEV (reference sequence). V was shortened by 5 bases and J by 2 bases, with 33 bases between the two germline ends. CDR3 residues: CASSKEPRGGIRIRGNYGYTF. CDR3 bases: TGTGCCAGCAGTAAAGAGCCTCGGGGGGGGATTAGGATTCGGGGGAACTATGGCTACACCTTC.

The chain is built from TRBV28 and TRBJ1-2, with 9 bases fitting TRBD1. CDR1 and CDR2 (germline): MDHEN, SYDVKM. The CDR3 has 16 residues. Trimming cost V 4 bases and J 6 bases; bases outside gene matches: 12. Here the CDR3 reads CASSSGQGHSRDGYTF. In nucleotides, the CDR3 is TGTGCCAGCAGTTCGGGACAGGGCCATTCCCGGGATGGCTACACCTTC.

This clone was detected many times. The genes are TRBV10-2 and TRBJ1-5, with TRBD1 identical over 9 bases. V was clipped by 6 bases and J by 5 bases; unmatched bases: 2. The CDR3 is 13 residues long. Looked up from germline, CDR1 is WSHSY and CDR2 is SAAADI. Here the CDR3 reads CASRRDRDQPQHF. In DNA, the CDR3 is TGCGCCAGCAGACGGGACAGGGATCAGCCCCAGCATTTT.

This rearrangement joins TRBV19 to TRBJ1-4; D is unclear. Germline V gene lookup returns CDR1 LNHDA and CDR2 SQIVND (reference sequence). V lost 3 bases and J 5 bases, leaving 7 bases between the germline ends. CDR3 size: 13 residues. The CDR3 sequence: CASSMRGNEKLFF. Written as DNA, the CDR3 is TGTGCCAGTAGTATGCGGGGAAATGAAAAACTGTTTTTT.

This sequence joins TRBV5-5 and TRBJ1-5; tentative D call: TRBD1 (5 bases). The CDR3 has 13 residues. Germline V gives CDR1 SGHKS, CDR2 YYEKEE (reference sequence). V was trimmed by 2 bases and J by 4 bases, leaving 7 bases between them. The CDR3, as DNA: TGTGCCAGCAGCTTTTCAGGGAATCAGCCCCAGCATTTT. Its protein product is CASSFSGNQPQHF.

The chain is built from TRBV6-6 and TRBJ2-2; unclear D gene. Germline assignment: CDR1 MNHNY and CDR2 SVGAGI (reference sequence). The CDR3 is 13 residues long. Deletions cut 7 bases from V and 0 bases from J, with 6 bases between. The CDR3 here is CASTMANTGELFF. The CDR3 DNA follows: TGTGCCAGCACTATGGCGAACACCGGGGAGCTGTTTTTT.

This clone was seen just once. The CDR3 loop reads CASIQTGGTEAFF. The CDR3 nucleotides are TGTGCCAGTATACAGACAGGGGGCACTGAAGCTTTCTTT. The genes are TRBV19 and TRBJ1-1, with 9 bases identical to TRBD1. Germline loops: CDR1 LNHDA, CDR2 SQIVND (reference sequence). There are 13 residues in the CDR3. Trimming cost V 7 bases and J 4 bases; bases outside gene matches: 4.

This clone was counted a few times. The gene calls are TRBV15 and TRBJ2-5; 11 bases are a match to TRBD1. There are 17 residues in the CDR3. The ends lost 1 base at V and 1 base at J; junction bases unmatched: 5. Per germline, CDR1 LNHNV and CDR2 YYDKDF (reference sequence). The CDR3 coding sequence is TGTGCCACCAGCAGAGTGGACAGGGGGCTTGGCCAAGAGACCCAGTACTTC. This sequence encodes CATSRVDRGLGQETQYF.

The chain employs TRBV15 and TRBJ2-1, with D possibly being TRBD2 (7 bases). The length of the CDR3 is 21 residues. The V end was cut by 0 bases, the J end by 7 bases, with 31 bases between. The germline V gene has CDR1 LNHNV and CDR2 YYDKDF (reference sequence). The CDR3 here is CATSRDSSRLSVGGAGNEQFF. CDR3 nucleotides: TGTGCCACCAGCAGAGATTCGTCGAGATTATCCGTGGGGGGGGCCGGGAATGAGCAGTTCTTC. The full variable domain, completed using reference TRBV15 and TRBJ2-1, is DAMVIQNPRYQVTQFGKPVTLSCSQTLNHNVMYWYQQKSSQAPKLLFHYYDKDFNNEADTPDNFQSRRPNTSFCFLDIRSPGLGDTAMYLCATSRDSSRLSVGGAGNEQFFGPGTRLTVL.

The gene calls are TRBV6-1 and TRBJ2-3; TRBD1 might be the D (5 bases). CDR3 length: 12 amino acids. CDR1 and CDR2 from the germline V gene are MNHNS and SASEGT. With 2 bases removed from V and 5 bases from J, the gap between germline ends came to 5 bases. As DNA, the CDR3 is TGTGCCAGCAGTGAACAGGGAGATACGCAGTATTTT. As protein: CASSEQGDTQYF.

The CDR3 region has the DNA TGTGCCACCAGCAGGGCTACGACAGGTTACGAGCAGTACTTC. It is translated as CATSRATTGYEQYF. The chain employs TRBV15 and TRBJ2-7, with D perhaps TRBD1 (6 bases). CDR1 and CDR2 (germline): LNHNV, YYDKDF (reference sequence). V lost 3 bases, J lost 4 bases, and 13 bases lay in between. The CDR3 runs to 14 residues.

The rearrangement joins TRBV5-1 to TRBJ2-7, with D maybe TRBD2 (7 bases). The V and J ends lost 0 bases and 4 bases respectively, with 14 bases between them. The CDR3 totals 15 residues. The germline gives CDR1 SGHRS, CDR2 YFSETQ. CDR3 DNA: TGCGCCAGCAGCTTGGATCGGGGGGCAGGGTACGAGCAGTACTTC. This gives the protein CASSLDRGAGYEQYF.

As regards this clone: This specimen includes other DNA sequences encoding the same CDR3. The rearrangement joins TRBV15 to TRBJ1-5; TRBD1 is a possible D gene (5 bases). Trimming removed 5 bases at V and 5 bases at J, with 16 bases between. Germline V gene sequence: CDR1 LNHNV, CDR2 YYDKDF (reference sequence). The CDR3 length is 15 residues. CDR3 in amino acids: CATSWTPGGDQPQHF. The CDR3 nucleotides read TGTGCCACCAGCTGGACACCGGGAGGGGATCAGCCCCAGCATTTT.

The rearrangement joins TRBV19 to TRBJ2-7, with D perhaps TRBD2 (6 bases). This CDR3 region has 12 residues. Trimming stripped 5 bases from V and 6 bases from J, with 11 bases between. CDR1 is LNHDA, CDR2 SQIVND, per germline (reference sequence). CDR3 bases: TGTGCCAGTAGTGGAGGGTCGGGCGAGCAGTACTTC. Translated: CASSGGSGEQYF.

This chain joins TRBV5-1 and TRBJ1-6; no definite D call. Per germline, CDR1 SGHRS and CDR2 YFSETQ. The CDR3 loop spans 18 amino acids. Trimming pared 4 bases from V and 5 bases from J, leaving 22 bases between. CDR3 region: CASSLIPVAEGNNSPLHF. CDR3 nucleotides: TGCGCCAGCAGCCTTATCCCTGTGGCGGAGGGAAATAATTCACCCCTCCACTTT. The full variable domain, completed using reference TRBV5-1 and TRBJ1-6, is KAGVTQTPRYLIKTRGQQVTLSCSPISGHRSVSWYQQTPGQGLQFLFEYFSETQRNKGNFPGRFSGRQFSNSRSEMNVSTLELGDSALYLCASSLIPVAEGNNSPLHFGNGTRLTVT.

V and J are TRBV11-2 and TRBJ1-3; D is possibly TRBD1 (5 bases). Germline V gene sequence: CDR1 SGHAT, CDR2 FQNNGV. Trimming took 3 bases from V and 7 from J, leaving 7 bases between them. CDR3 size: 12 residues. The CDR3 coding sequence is TGTGCCAGCAGCTTTTCAGGGAACACCATATATTTT. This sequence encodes CASSFSGNTIYF.

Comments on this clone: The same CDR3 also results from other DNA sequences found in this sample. CDR3 region: CASSSQGSNYGYTF. The CDR3, as DNA: TGTGCCAGCAGTTCACAGGGATCTAACTATGGCTACACCTTC. The rearrangement uses TRBV5-6 and TRBJ1-2, with D possibly TRBD1 on 6 matching bases. CDR1 is SGHDT and CDR2 is YYEEEE in the germline V gene. The CDR3 runs 14 residues. V lost 5 bases and J lost 0, with 11 bases in between.